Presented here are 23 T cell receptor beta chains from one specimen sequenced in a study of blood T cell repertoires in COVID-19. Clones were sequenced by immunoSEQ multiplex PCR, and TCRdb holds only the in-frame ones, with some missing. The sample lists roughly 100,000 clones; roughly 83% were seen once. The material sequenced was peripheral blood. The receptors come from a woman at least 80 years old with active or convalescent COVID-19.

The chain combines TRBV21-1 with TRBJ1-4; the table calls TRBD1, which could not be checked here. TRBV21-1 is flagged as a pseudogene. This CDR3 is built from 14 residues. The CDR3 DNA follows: TGTGCCAGCAAGAAACAGGGGTTTAATGAAAAACTGTTTTTT. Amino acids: CASKKQGFNEKLFF.

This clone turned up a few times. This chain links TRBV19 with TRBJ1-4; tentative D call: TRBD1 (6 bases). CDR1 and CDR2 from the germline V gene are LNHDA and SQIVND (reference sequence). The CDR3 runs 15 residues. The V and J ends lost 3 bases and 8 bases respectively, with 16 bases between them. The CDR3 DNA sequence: TGTGCCAGTAGTATGGGACGGACAGTACCCGAAAAACTGTTTTTT. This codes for CASSMGRTVPEKLFF.

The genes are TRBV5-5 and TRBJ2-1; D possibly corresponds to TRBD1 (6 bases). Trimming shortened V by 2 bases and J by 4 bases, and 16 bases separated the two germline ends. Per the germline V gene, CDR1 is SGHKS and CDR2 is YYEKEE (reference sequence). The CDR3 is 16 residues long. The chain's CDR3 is CASSFGQPNIYNEQFF. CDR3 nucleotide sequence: TGTGCCAGCAGCTTCGGACAGCCAAATATATACAATGAGCAGTTCTTC.

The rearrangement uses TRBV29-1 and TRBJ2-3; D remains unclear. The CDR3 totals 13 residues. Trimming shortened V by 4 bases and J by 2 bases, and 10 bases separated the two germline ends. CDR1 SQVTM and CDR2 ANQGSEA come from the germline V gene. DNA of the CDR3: TGCAGCGTTGTGGAGATAATCACAGATACGCAGTATTTT. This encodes CSVVEIITDTQYF.

CDR3 bases: TGTGCCAGCTCACCATCAGGGAACAGGGTGAACACTGAAGCTTTCTTT. It yields the protein CASSPSGNRVNTEAFF. The chain has TRBV18 and TRBJ1-1; a possible D gene is TRBD1 (6 bases). The CDR3 has 16 amino acids. V was pared by 2 bases and J by 0 bases, with 13 bases between. The V gene's germline CDR1 is KGHSH and CDR2 LQKENI. Full variable domain (missing parts from reference TRBV18 and TRBJ1-1): NAGVMQNPRHLVRRRGQEARLRCSPMKGHSHVYWYRQLPEEGLKFMVYLQKENIIDESGMPKERFSAEFPKEGPSILRIQQVVRGDSAAYFCASSPSGNRVNTEAFFGQGTRLTVV.

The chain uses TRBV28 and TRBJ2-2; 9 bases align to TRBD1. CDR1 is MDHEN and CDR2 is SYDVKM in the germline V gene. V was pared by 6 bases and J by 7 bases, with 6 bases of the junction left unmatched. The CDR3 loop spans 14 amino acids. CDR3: CASRRQGESGELFF. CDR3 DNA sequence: TGTGCCAGCAGACGACAGGGGGAAAGCGGGGAGCTGTTTTTT.

Here the CDR3 DNA reads TGTGCCAGCAGTCCACGGGGGGTATCTAATTCACCCCTCCACTTT. Protein product: CASSPRGVSNSPLHF. The chain is built from TRBV28 and TRBJ1-6, with D possibly TRBD1 on 5 matching bases. V dropped 5 bases and J dropped 6 bases, with 14 bases sitting between them. CDR1 MDHEN and CDR2 SYDVKM come from the germline V gene. The CDR3 sequence is 15 residues long.

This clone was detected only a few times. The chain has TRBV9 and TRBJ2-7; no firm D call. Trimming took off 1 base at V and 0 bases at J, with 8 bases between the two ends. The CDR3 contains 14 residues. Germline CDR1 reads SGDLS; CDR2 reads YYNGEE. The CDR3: CASSVSPGSYEQYF. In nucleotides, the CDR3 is TGTGCCAGCAGCGTATCCCCCGGCTCCTACGAGCAGTACTTC.

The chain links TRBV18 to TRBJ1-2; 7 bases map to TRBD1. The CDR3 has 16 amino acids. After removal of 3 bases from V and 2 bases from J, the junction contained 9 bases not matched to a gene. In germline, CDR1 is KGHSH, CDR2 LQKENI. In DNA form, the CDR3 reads TGTGCCAGCTCACCCGCCAGGGGGTTTGGAAACTATGGCTACACCTTC. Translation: CASSPARGFGNYGYTF.

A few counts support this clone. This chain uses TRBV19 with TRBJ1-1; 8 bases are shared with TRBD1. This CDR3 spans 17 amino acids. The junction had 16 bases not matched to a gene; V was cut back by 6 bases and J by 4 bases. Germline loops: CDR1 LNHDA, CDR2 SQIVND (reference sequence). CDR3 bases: TGTGCCAGTAGGGTCGACAGGGGTAAGGGCTGGGCCACTGAAGCTTTCTTT. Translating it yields CASRVDRGKGWATEAFF.

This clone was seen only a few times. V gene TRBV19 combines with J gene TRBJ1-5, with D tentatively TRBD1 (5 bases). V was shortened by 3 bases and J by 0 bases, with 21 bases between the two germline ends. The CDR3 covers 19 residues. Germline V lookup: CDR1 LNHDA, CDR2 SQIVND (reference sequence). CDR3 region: CASSILPGPGVYSNQPQHF. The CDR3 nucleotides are TGTGCCAGTAGTATTCTACCGGGACCGGGAGTTTATAGCAATCAGCCCCAGCATTTT.

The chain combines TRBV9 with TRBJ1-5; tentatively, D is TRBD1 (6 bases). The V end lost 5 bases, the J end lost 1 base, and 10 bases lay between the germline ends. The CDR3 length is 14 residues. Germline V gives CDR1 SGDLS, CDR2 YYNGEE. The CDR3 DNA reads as TGTGCCAGCAGTCGGGACATGAGCAATCAGCCCCAGCATTTT. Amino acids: CASSRDMSNQPQHF.

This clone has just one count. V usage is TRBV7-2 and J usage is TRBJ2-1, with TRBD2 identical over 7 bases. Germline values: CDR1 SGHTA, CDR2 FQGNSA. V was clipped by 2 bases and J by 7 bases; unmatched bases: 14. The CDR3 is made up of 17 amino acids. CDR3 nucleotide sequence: TGTGCCAGCAGCTTAATGGGGAGTCGGGAGGTCGGGAATGAGCAGTTCTTC. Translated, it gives CASSLMGSREVGNEQFF. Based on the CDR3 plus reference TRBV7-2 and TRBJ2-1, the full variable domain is GAGVSQSPSNKVTEKGKDVELRCDPISGHTALYWYRQSLGQGLEFLIYFQGNSAPDKSGLPSDRFSAERTGGSVSTLTIQRTQQEDSAVYLCASSLMGSREVGNEQFFGPGTRLTVL.

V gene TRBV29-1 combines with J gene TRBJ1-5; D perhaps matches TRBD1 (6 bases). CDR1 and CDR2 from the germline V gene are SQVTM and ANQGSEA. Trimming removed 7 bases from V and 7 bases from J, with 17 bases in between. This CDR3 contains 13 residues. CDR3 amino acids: CSGSQGLDQPQHF. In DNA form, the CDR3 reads TGCAGCGGGTCTCAGGGGTTGGACCAGCCCCAGCATTTT. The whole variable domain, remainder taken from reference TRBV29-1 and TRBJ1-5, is SAVISQKPSRDICQRGTSLTIQCQVDSQVTMMFWYRQQPGQSLTLIATANQGSEATYESGFVIDKFPISRPNLTFSTLTVSNMSPEDSSIYLCSGSQGLDQPQHFGDGTRLSIL.

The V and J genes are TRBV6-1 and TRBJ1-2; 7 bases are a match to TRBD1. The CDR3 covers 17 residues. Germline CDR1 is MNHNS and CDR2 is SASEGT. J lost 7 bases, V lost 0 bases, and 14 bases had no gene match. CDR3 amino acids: CASSEAAYQGDNRGYTF. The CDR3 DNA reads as TGTGCCAGCAGTGAAGCAGCGTATCAGGGGGACAATCGTGGCTACACCTTC.

The DNA of the CDR3 is TGTGCCAGCAGCTTAGTACGGTCGGACTCGACATCCAAAAACATTCAGTACTTC. This gives the protein CASSLVRSDSTSKNIQYF. The chain has TRBV7-2 and TRBJ2-4; D is possibly TRBD2 (5 bases). Trimming took off 1 base at V and 2 bases at J, with 18 bases between the two ends. CDR3 size: 18 residues. CDR1 and CDR2 from the germline V gene are SGHTA and FQGNSA.

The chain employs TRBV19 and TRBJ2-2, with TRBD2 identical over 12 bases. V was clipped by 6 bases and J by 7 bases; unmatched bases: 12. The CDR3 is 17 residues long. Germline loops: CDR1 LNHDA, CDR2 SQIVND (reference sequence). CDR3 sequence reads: CASRPNGLAGKSGELFF. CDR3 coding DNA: TGTGCCAGTAGGCCCAACGGACTAGCGGGAAAGAGCGGGGAGCTGTTTTTT. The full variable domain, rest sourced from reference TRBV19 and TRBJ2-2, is DGGITQSPKYLFRKEGQNVTLSCEQNLNHDAMYWYRQDPGQGLRLIYYSQIVNDFQKGDIAEGYSVSREKKESFPLTVTSAQKNPTAFYLCASRPNGLAGKSGELFFGEGSRLTVL.

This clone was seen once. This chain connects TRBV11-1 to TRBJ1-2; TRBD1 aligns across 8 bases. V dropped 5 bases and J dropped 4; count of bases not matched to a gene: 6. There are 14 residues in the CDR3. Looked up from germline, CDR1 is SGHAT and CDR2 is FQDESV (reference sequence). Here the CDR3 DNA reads TGTGCCAGCAGCCCACAGGGGGTTAGCTATGGCTACACCTTC. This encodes CASSPQGVSYGYTF. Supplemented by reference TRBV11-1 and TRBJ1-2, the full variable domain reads EAEVAQSPRYKITEKSQAVAFWCDPISGHATLYWYRQILGQGPELLVQFQDESVVDDSQLPKDRFSAERLKGVDSTLKIQPAELGDSAMYLCASSPQGVSYGYTFGSGTRLTVV.

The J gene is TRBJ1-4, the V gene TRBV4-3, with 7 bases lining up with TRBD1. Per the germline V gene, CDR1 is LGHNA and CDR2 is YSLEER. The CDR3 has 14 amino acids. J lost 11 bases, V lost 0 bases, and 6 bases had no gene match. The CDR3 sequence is CASSQDDREAKLFF. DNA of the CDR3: TGCGCCAGCAGCCAAGACGACAGGGAGGCGAAACTGTTTTTT.

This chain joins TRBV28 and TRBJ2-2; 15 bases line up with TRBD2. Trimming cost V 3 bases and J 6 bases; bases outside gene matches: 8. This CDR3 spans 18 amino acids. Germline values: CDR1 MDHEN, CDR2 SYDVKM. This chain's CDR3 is CASSFFRTSGRAPGELFF. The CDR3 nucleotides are TGTGCCAGCAGTTTCTTCCGGACTAGCGGGAGGGCCCCCGGGGAGCTGTTTTTT.

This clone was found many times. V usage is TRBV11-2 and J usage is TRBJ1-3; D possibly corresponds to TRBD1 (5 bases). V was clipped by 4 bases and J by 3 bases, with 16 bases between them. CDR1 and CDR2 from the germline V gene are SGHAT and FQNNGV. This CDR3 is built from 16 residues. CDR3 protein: CASSSLTVDSGNTIYF. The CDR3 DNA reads TGTGCCAGCAGCTCACTGACAGTCGATAGTGGAAACACCATATATTTT. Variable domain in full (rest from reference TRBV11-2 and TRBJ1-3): EAGVAQSPRYKIIEKRQSVAFWCNPISGHATLYWYQQILGQGPKLLIQFQNNGVVDDSQLPKDRFSAERLKGVDSTLKIQPAKLEDSAVYLCASSSLTVDSGNTIYFGEGSWLTVV.

CDR3 residues: CASSLLVQPNTGELFF. In nucleotides, the CDR3 is TGCGCCAGCAGCTTGCTCGTACAGCCTAACACCGGGGAGCTGTTTTTT. The chain is built from TRBV5-1 and TRBJ2-2, with D uncertain. With 1 base removed from V and 2 bases from J, the gap between germline ends came to 12 bases. The CDR3 totals 16 residues. CDR1 and CDR2 from the germline V gene are SGHRS and YFSETQ.

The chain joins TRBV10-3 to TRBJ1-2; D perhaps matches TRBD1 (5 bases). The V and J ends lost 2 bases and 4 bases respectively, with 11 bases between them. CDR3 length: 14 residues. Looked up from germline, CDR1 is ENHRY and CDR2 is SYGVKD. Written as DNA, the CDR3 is TGTGCCATCAGTGAGGGGGCGGGGACCTATGGCTACACCTTC. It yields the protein CAISEGAGTYGYTF.